Below are 30 T cell receptor beta chains sequenced from a single sample in a study of blood T cell repertoires in COVID-19. Sequencing used immunoSEQ multiplex PCR; TCRdb keeps in-frame clones, though not all of them. This table holds some 150,000 clones, roughly 87% found once. Input material: peripheral blood. The origin of the receptors is a woman aged 50 to 65 with acute or convalescent COVID-19.

This clone was counted a few times. This chain uses TRBV7-3 with TRBJ1-2; TRBD1 matches at 12 bases. The CDR3 runs to 16 residues. Germline trimming cut 5 bases from V and 5 bases from J; bases unmatched to any gene: 9. The germline CDR1 and CDR2 sequences are SGHTA and FQGTGA. CDR3 loop: CASSPNGGQGAYGYTF. The DNA for the CDR3 is TGTGCCAGCAGCCCAAACGGGGGACAGGGGGCTTATGGCTACACCTTC.

The rearrangement uses TRBV12-3 or TRBV12-4 and TRBJ1-1, with TRBD1 identical over 10 bases. This CDR3 spans 13 amino acids. Trimming took 6 bases from V and 5 from J; bases not matched to a gene: 3. CDR3 DNA sequence: TGTGCCAGCAGGAGGGACAGGGGAACTGAAGCTTTCTTT. Protein product: CASRRDRGTEAFF.

This clone was found a few times. The chain employs TRBV7-2 and TRBJ2-3; D possibly corresponds to TRBD2 (6 bases). Germline V CDR1 and CDR2: SGHTA, FQGNSA. Trimming removed 3 bases from V and 0 bases from J, with 13 bases in between. The CDR3 is 16 residues long. The DNA for the CDR3 is TGTGCCAGCAGCTTCATCGGGGGATTCAGCACAGATACGCAGTATTTT. Protein product: CASSFIGGFSTDTQYF.

This clone has just a few counts. The CDR3 DNA sequence: TGTGCCAGTAGTATCACAGGGGGCACTGAAGCTTTCTTT. Amino acid sequence: CASSITGGTEAFF. The chain is built from TRBV19 and TRBJ1-1; 8 bases align to TRBD1. The trim removed 3 bases at V and 4 bases at J, leaving 1 base unmatched. The V gene's germline CDR1 is LNHDA and CDR2 SQIVND (reference sequence). The CDR3 has 13 amino acids. The full variable domain, rest sourced from reference TRBV19 and TRBJ1-1, is DGGITQSPKYLFRKEGQNVTLSCEQNLNHDAMYWYRQDPGQGLRLIYYSQIVNDFQKGDIAEGYSVSREKKESFPLTVTSAQKNPTAFYLCASSITGGTEAFFGQGTRLTVV.

The chain uses TRBV29-1 and TRBJ2-1; perhaps TRBD2 as D (5 bases). Per germline, CDR1 SQVTM and CDR2 ANQGSEA. V dropped 4 bases and J dropped 0 bases, with 7 bases sitting between them. The CDR3 length is 13 residues. The CDR3 nucleotides read TGCAGCGTTGGCGGACTCTCCTACAATGAGCAGTTCTTC. It yields the protein CSVGGLSYNEQFF.

The chain recombines TRBV24-1 with TRBJ1-4; D unclear. Trimming pared 3 bases from V and 8 bases from J, leaving 9 bases between. The CDR3 is made up of 13 amino acids. The V gene's germline CDR1 is KGHDR and CDR2 SFDVKD. The CDR3 region is CATSDPPGEKLFF. In DNA form, the CDR3 reads TGTGCCACCAGTGATCCCCCGGGGGAAAAACTGTTTTTT.

The J gene is TRBJ2-5, the V gene TRBV29-1; 8 bases are shared with TRBD2. CDR3 length: 14 amino acids. V lost 5 bases and J lost 1; bases outside the gene matches: 6. Per the germline V gene, CDR1 is SQVTM and CDR2 is ANQGSEA. CDR3 sequence: CSVQREFGQETQYF. The CDR3 DNA reads TGCAGCGTTCAGCGGGAGTTCGGCCAAGAGACCCAGTACTTC.

This chain joins TRBV29-1 and TRBJ2-1; 9 bases map to TRBD2. Germline-derived CDR1 and CDR2 are SQVTM and ANQGSEA. V dropped 1 base and J dropped 8; count of bases not matched to a gene: 6. The CDR3 spans 14 residues. CDR3 bases: TGCAGCGTTGAAGTGGAGGGACTAGCAGATGAGCAGTTCTTC. Encoded protein: CSVEVEGLADEQFF.

V gene TRBV6-5 combines with J gene TRBJ2-5, with 7 bases fitting TRBD2. There are 15 residues in the CDR3. The germline gives CDR1 MNHEY, CDR2 SVGAGI. With V trimmed by 2 bases and J by 5 bases, 8 bases remained unmatched. CDR3 DNA sequence: TGTGCCAGCAGTTACGGCGGGTGGGGAGGGGAGACCCAGTACTTC. Translated, it gives CASSYGGWGGETQYF.

The chain uses TRBV9 and TRBJ1-6; 9 bases agree with TRBD1. CDR1 SGDLS and CDR2 YYNGEE come from the germline V gene. The trim removed 3 bases at V and 8 bases at J, leaving 3 bases unmatched. CDR3 size: 14 residues. The CDR3 region is CASSGRTGDSPLHF. In DNA, the CDR3 is TGTGCCAGCAGCGGTAGGACAGGGGATTCACCCCTCCACTTT.

This chain connects TRBV6-6 to TRBJ1-2, with D possibly matching TRBD1 (5 bases). The CDR3 is 12 amino acids. Trimming pared 10 bases from V and 6 bases from J, leaving 15 bases between. Germline CDR1 is MNHNY and CDR2 is SVGAGI (reference sequence). The CDR3 sequence is CAIWGERDGYTF. Written as DNA, the CDR3 is TGTGCCATCTGGGGGGAGCGGGATGGCTACACCTTC.

The chain has TRBV10-3 and TRBJ1-5, with 8 bases fitting TRBD1. Per germline, CDR1 ENHRY and CDR2 SYGVKD. CDR3 length equals 14 residues. The ends lost 7 bases at V and 5 bases at J; junction bases unmatched: 7. In DNA form, the CDR3 reads TGTGCCATCAATCAACAGGGGGTCGATCAGCCCCAGCATTTT. This codes for CAINQQGVDQPQHF.

The chain links TRBV6-5 to TRBJ1-1; D gene ambiguous. The CDR3 is 14 amino acids. Trimming shortened V by 10 bases and J by 5 bases, and 20 bases separated the two germline ends. CDR1 MNHEY and CDR2 SVGAGI come from the germline V gene. CDR3 sequence: CATSTGVGRTEAFF. The CDR3 DNA reads as TGTGCCACCTCTACCGGAGTGGGGAGAACTGAAGCTTTCTTT.

To note about this clone: Other nucleotide sequences from this sample produce the same CDR3. J is TRBJ1-5 and V is TRBV5-1, with a weak D call TRBD1 (5 bases). The CDR3 consists of 15 residues. The germline V and J ends were trimmed by 4 bases and 2 bases, with 13 bases remaining between them. The germline CDR1 and CDR2 sequences are SGHRS and YFSETQ. This chain's CDR3 is CASSLGGAGNQPQHF. The CDR3, as DNA: TGCGCCAGCAGCCTAGGAGGGGCCGGCAATCAGCCCCAGCATTTT.

The rearrangement links TRBV7-2 to TRBJ1-1, with D uncertain. Per the germline V gene, CDR1 is SGHTA and CDR2 is FQGNSA. V shed 1 base and J shed 3 bases, with 9 bases lying between them. The CDR3 is 14 residues long. The CDR3 region has the DNA TGTGCCAGCAGCTTAGACAGATGGGACACTGAAGCTTTCTTT. Amino acids: CASSLDRWDTEAFF.

The rearrangement joins TRBV19 to TRBJ1-1; D unresolved. V was pared by 1 base and J by 1 base, with 13 bases between. The germline gives CDR1 LNHDA, CDR2 SQIVND (reference sequence). The CDR3 has 16 amino acids. Here the CDR3 DNA reads TGTGCCAGTAGTATAGCGGGGAGTAGGAAGAACACTGAAGCTTTCTTT. Its protein product is CASSIAGSRKNTEAFF.

The rearrangement uses TRBV4-3 and TRBJ1-1; D might be TRBD1 (6 bases). The CDR3 is made up of 15 amino acids. The germline V gene encodes CDR1 LGHNA and CDR2 YSLEER. Trimming shortened V by 3 bases and J by 4 bases, and 15 bases separated the two germline ends. This chain's CDR3 is CASSQGGRGSTEAFF. The CDR3 nucleotides are TGCGCCAGCAGCCAGGGCGGCAGGGGTTCCACTGAAGCTTTCTTT.

V is TRBV18 and J is TRBJ1-1; D may be TRBD1 (6 bases). V was shortened by 0 bases and J by 4 bases, with 12 bases between the two germline ends. Germline assignment: CDR1 KGHSH and CDR2 LQKENI. The length of the CDR3 is 15 residues. The chain's CDR3 is CASSPPLRGGTEAFF. CDR3 in DNA: TGTGCCAGCTCACCACCTCTAAGGGGGGGCACTGAAGCTTTCTTT.

The J gene is TRBJ2-3, the V gene TRBV7-9; 9 positions agree with TRBD2. The CDR3 extends over 16 amino acids. The junction had 3 bases not matched to a gene; V was cut back by 0 bases and J by 2 bases. From germline, CDR1 is SEHNR and CDR2 FQNEAQ (reference sequence). CDR3 amino acids: CASSLASGGNTDTQYF. CDR3 DNA: TGTGCCAGCAGCTTAGCTAGCGGGGGAAACACAGATACGCAGTATTTT.

The chain uses TRBV4-1 and TRBJ2-1, with 13 bases aligning to TRBD2. The CDR3 covers 15 residues. Germline lookup yields CDR1 MGHRA and CDR2 YSYEKL. Unmatched junction bases numbered 1, after V lost 7 bases and J lost 1 base. The CDR3 DNA reads as TGCGCCAGCACACTAGCGGGGGGGTCCTACAATGAGCAGTTCTTC. Encoded protein: CASTLAGGSYNEQFF.

The chain employs TRBV25-1 and TRBJ1-4, with TRBD1 matching 8 bases. The length of the CDR3 is 15 residues. CDR1 MGHDK and CDR2 SYGVNS come from the germline V gene. V lost 5 bases and J lost 3; bases outside the gene matches: 5. The CDR3 is CASSLLTGANEKLFF. The CDR3 coding sequence is TGTGCCAGCAGTTTATTGACAGGGGCTAATGAAAAACTGTTTTTT.

This rearrangement joins TRBV6-2 or TRBV6-3 to TRBJ2-1, with a tentative D call TRBD2 (6 bases). With 2 bases removed from V and 3 bases from J, the gap between germline ends came to 20 bases. CDR1 is MNHEY, CDR2 SVGEGT, per germline. The CDR3 is made up of 18 amino acids. The CDR3: CASSYVLSGGNYYNEQFF. The CDR3 nucleotides are TGTGCCAGCAGTTACGTCTTATCAGGCGGGAACTACTACAATGAGCAGTTCTTC.

The chain couples TRBV2 to TRBJ1-1, with TRBD1 identical over 7 bases. Losses at the gene ends were 6 bases for V and 1 base for J; bases not matched to a gene: 5. This CDR3 spans 14 amino acids. CDR1 and CDR2 (germline): SNHLY, FYNNEI. The CDR3 DNA reads TGTGCCAGCAGGACCACAGGGGCGAACACTGAAGCTTTCTTT. Protein: CASRTTGANTEAFF.

The chain combines TRBV5-1 with TRBJ2-5, with 10 bases fitting TRBD1. CDR1 SGHRS and CDR2 YFSETQ come from the germline V gene. The length of the CDR3 is 14 residues. V was pared by 4 bases and J by 5 bases, with 5 bases of the junction left unmatched. The CDR3 region has the DNA TGCGCCAGCAGCCCGACAGGGGGCTGGGAGACCCAGTACTTC. Translation gives CASSPTGGWETQYF.

The chain carries TRBV24-1 and TRBJ2-2, with 7 bases fitting TRBD1. The CDR3 totals 15 residues. Germline lookup yields CDR1 KGHDR and CDR2 SFDVKD. J gave up 4 bases and V 6 bases, and 7 bases lay outside the gene matches. The CDR3 DNA follows: TGTGCCACCAGTCCGAGGACAGGAGGCACCGGGGAGCTGTTTTTT. It yields the protein CATSPRTGGTGELFF.

This clone was picked up one time. The gene calls are TRBV18 and TRBJ2-5; 7 bases agree with TRBD2. J lost 5 bases, V lost 5 bases, and 11 bases had no gene match. Germline CDR1 reads KGHSH; CDR2 reads LQKENI. The CDR3 loop spans 15 amino acids. CDR3 loop: CASSSSGALGETQYF. The DNA of the CDR3 is TGTGCCAGCTCATCGAGCGGGGCCTTGGGGGAGACCCAGTACTTC.

V usage is TRBV24-1 and J usage is TRBJ2-6, with 9 bases that match TRBD1. Germline-derived CDR1 and CDR2 are KGHDR and SFDVKD. The CDR3 totals 16 residues. Germline trimming cut 4 bases from V and 7 bases from J; bases unmatched to any gene: 7. CDR3 amino acids: CATSDPRTGAANVLTF. The CDR3 region has the DNA TGTGCCACCAGTGACCCCCGGACAGGGGCCGCCAACGTCCTGACTTTC.

V gene TRBV7-9 combines with J gene TRBJ2-1; the match to TRBD1 covers 9 bases. The J segment lost 7 bases and the V segment lost 2 bases, leaving 9 bases of the junction unmatched. Germline V gives CDR1 SEHNR, CDR2 FQNEAQ (reference sequence). The CDR3 contains 16 residues. In DNA, the CDR3 is TGTGCCAGCAGCTTACGAAGGACAGGGGACATGAATGAGCAGTTCTTC. Its protein is CASSLRRTGDMNEQFF.

This clone was recorded a few times. The chain employs TRBV6-5 and TRBJ1-6, with a possible D match to TRBD1 (6 bases). V gave up 7 bases and J gave up 3 bases, with 13 bases separating them. CDR3 size: 15 residues. The germline V gene has CDR1 MNHEY and CDR2 SVGAGI. The CDR3 region has the DNA TGTGCCAGCAAAGGGGGGGCAGGCTATAATTCACCCCTCCACTTT. Protein sequence: CASKGGAGYNSPLHF.

This sequence joins TRBV12-5 and TRBJ2-3, with 7 bases that match TRBD1. The CDR3 has 14 amino acids. Germline V gene sequence: CDR1 LGHNT, CDR2 FRNRAP. After removal of 5 bases from V and 5 bases from J, the junction contained 7 bases not matched to a gene. In nucleotides, the CDR3 is TGTGCTAGTGGTCGATTTCGACAGGGAGATACGCAGTATTTT. It encodes CASGRFRQGDTQYF.